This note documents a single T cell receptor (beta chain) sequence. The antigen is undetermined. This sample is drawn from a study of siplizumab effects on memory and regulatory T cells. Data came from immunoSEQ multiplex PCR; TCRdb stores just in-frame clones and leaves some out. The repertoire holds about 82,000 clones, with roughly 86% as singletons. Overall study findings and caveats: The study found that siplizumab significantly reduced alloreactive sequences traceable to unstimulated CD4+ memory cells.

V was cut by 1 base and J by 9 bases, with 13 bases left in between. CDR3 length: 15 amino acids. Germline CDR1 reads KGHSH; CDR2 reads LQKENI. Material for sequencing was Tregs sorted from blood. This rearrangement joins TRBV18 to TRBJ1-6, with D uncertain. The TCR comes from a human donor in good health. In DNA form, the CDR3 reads TGTGCCAGCTCACCACGGCCTCCCGAAGGTTCACCCCTCCACTTT. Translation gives CASSPRPPEGSPLHF.